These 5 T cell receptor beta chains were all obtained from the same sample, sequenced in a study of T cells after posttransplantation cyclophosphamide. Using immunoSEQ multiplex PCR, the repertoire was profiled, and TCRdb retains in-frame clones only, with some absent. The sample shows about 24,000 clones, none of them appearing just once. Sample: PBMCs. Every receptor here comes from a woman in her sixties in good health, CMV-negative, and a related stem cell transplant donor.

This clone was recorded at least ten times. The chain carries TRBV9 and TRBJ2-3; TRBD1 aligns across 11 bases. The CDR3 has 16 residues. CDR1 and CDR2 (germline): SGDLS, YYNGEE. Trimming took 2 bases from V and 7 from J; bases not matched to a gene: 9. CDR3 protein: CASSVLPMDRGHTQYF. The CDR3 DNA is TGTGCCAGCAGCGTTCTCCCGATGGACAGGGGGCATACGCAGTATTTT.

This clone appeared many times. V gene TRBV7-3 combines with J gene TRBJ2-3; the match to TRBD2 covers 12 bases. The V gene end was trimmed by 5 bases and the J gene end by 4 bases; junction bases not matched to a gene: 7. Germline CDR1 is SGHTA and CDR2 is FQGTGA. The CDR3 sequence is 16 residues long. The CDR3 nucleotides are TGTGCCAGCAGCACATTTCGACTAGCGGGAGCAGATACGCAGTATTTT. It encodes CASSTFRLAGADTQYF.

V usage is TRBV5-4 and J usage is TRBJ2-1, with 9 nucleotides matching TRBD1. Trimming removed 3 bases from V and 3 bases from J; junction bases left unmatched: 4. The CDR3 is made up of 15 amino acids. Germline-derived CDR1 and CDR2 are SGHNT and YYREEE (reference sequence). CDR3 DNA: TGTGCCAGCAGCTCCGGGACAGGGTTCTACAATGAGCAGTTCTTC. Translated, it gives CASSSGTGFYNEQFF.

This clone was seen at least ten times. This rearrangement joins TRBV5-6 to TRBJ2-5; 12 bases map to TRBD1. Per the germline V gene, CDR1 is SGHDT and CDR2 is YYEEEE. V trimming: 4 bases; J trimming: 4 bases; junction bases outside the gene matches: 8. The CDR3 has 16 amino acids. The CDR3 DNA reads TGTGCCAGCAGCACCTCCCGGGACAGGGGGCGAGAGACCCAGTACTTC. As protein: CASSTSRDRGRETQYF.

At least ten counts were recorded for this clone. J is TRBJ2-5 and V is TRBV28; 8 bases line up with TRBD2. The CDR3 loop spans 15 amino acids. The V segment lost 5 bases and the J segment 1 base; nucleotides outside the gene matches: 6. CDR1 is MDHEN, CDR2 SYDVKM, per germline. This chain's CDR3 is CASSMAGGGQETQYF. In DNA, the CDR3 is TGTGCCAGCAGTATGGCGGGGGGTGGCCAAGAGACCCAGTACTTC.